This TCR beta chain derives from a study of blood T cell repertoires in COVID-19. Overall study context: Samples representing acute and convalescent COVID-19 were sourced from the United States, Italy and Spain. T cells, B-cell-depleted T cells, or PBMCs provided the cDNA or gDNA that served as material.

Authors' data handling: Estimates of nucleated cell counts were drawn from the amplification of reference gene primers. The assay was immunoSEQ multiplex PCR, and TCRdb's table has in-frame clones only and misses some. The D gene and trimming were derived from the DNA, and the V and J assignments and clone size from that table. Altogether about 240,000 clones are present, 88% being singletons, with the ten largest covering around 0.98%. Per the germline V gene, CDR1 is SGHTA and CDR2 is FQGTGA. The CDR3 length equals 8 residues, ends included. Turning to this clone: Because the CDR3 is missing its conserved closing phenylalanine or tryptophan, this is likely a read error. The limits of the CDR3 on the DNA are not certain, so only TCRdb's listed CDR3 is given.

The sample consisted of peripheral blood. The V and J genes are TRBV7-3 and TRBJ1-6. This TCR was recovered from a woman in her thirties or forties who had recovered from COVID-19. The CDR3 here is CASSPGVI.